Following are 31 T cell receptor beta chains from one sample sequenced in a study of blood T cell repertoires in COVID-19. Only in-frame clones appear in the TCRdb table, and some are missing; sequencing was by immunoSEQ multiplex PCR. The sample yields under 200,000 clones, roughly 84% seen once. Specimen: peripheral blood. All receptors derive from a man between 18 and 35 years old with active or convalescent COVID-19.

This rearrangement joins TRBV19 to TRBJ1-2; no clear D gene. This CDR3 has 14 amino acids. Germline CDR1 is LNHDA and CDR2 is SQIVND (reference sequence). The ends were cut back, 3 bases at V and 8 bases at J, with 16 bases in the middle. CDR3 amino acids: CASSIAGMPLGYTF. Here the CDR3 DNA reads TGTGCCAGTAGTATTGCCGGGATGCCTCTAGGCTACACCTTC.

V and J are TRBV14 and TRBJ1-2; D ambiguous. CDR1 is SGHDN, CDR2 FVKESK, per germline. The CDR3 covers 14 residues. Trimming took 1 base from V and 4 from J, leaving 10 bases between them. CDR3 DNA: TGTGCCAGCAGCCAAGGAGGGATCGGCTATGGCTACACCTTC. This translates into CASSQGGIGYGYTF. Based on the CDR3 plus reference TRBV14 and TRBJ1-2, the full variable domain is EAGVTQFPSHSVIEKGQTVTLRCDPISGHDNLYWYRRVMGKEIKFLLHFVKESKQDESGMPNNRFLAERTGGTYSTLKVQPAELEDSGVYFCASSQGGIGYGYTFGSGTRLTVV.

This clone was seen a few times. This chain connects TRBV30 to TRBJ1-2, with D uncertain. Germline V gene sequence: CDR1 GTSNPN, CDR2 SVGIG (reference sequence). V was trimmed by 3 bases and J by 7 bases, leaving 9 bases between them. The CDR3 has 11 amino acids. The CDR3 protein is CAWSRGSGYTF. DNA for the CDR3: TGTGCCTGGAGCCGAGGATCTGGCTACACCTTC.

CDR3 in DNA: TGTGCCAGCAGCTTAGGACAGGTTCGTGAAGCTTTCTTT. Translated, it gives CASSLGQVREAFF. The chain uses TRBV7-9 and TRBJ1-1; the D gene is possibly TRBD1 (6 bases). The CDR3 is 13 amino acids. Trimming took off 1 base at V and 7 bases at J, with 10 bases between the two ends. Germline V CDR1 and CDR2: SEHNR, FQNEAQ (reference sequence).

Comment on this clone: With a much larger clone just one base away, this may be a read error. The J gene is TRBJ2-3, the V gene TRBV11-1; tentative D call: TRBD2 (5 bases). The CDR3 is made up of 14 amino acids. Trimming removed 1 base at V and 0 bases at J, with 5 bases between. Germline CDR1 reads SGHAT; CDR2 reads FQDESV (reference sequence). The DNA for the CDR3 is TGTGCCAGCAGCTTAGGCGGGAGCACAGATACGCAGTATTTT. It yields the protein CASSLGGSTDTQYF.

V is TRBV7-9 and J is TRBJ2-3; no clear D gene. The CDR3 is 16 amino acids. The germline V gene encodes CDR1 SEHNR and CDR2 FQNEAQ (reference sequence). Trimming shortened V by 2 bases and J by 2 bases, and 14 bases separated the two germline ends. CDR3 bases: TGTGCCAGCAGCTTACTAACGGGTTCCGACACAGATACGCAGTATTTT. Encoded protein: CASSLLTGSDTDTQYF.

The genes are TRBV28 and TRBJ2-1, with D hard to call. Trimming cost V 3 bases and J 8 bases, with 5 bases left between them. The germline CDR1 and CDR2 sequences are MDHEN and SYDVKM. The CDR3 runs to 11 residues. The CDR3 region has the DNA TGTGCCAGCAGTTTGAGGTATGAGCAGTTCTTC. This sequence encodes CASSLRYEQFF.

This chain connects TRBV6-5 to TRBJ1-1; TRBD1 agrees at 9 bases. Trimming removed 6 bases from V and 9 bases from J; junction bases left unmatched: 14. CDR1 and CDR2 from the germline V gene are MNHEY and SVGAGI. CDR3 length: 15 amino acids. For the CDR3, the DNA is TGTGCCAGCAGGGATCCGGGACAGGGTCTTATTAAAGCTTTCTTT. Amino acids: CASRDPGQGLIKAFF.

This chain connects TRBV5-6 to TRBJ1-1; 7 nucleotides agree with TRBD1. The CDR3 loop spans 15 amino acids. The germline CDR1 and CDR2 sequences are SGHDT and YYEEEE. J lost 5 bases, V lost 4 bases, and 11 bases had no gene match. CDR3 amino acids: CASSSPLGGSTEAFF. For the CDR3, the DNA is TGTGCCAGCAGCAGCCCATTAGGGGGCAGTACTGAAGCTTTCTTT.

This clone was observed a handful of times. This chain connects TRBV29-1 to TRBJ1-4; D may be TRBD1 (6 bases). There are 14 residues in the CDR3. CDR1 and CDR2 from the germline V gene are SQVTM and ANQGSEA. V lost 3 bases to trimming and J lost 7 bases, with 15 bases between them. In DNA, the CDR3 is TGCAGCGTTGAGTTGGCAGGGGAAGGTGAAAAACTGTTTTTT. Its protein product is CSVELAGEGEKLFF.

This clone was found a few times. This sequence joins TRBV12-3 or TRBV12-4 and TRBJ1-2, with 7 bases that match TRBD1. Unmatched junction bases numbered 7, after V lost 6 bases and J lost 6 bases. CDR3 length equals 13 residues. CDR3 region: CASSYSGGNGYTF. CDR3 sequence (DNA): TGTGCCAGCAGCTATTCAGGGGGGAATGGCTACACCTTC.

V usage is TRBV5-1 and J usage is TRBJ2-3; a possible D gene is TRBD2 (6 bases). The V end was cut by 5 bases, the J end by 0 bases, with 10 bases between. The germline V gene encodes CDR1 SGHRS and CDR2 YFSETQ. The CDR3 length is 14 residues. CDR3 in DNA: TGCGCCAGCAGGGAGAGCGGGAGCACAGATACGCAGTATTTT. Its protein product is CASRESGSTDTQYF.

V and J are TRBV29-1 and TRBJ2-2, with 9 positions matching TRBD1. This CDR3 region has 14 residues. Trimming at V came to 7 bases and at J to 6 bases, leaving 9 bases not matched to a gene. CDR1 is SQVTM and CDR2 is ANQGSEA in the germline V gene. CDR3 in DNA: TGCAGCGCCGAAAAGAGACAGGGGGCCGGGGAGCTGTTTTTT. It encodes CSAEKRQGAGELFF.

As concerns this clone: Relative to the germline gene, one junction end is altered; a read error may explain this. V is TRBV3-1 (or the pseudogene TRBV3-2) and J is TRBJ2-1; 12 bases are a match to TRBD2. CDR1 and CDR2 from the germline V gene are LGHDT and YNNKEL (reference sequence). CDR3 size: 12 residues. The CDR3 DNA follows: TGTGCCAGCAGCCAAGATCGACTAGCGGGAGTCTTC. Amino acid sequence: CASSQDRLAGVF.

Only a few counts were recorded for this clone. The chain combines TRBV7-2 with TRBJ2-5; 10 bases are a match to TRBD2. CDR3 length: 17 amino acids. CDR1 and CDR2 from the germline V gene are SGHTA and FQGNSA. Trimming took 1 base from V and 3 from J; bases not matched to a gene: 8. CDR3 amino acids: CASSLGRLAGEEETQYF. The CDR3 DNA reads TGTGCCAGCAGCTTAGGTCGACTAGCGGGTGAAGAAGAGACCCAGTACTTC.

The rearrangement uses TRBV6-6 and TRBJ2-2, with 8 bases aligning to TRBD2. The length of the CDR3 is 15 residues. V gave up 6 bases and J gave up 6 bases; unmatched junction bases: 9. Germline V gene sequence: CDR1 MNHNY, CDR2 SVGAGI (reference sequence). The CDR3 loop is CASRVLAVVAGELFF. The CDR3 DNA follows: TGTGCCAGCAGGGTACTAGCGGTGGTCGCCGGGGAGCTGTTTTTT.

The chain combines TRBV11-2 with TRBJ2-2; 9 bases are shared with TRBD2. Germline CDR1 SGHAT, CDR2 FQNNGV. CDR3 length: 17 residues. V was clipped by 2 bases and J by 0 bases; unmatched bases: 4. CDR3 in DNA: TGTGCCAGCAGCTTACTAGCGGGGTTTGCGAACACCGGGGAGCTGTTTTTT. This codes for CASSLLAGFANTGELFF.

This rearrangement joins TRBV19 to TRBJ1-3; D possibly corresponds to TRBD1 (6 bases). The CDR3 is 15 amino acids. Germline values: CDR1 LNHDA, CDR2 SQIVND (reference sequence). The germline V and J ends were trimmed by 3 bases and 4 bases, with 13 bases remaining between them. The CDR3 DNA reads TGTGCCAGTAGTATTCCAACAGGGTTCGGAAACACCATATATTTT. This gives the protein CASSIPTGFGNTIYF.

CDR3 sequence reads: CASSFAPGNTEAFF. The CDR3 DNA reads TGTGCCAGCAGCTTCGCACCAGGGAACACTGAAGCTTTCTTT. The rearrangement links TRBV7-2 to TRBJ1-1; D unclear. The germline V gene encodes CDR1 SGHTA and CDR2 FQGNSA. This CDR3 spans 14 amino acids. V lost 3 bases and J 1 base, leaving 9 bases between the germline ends. The full variable domain, with the rest looked up from reference TRBV7-2 and TRBJ1-1, is GAGVSQSPSNKVTEKGKDVELRCDPISGHTALYWYRQSLGQGLEFLIYFQGNSAPDKSGLPSDRFSAERTGGSVSTLTIQRTQQEDSAVYLCASSFAPGNTEAFFGQGTRLTVV.

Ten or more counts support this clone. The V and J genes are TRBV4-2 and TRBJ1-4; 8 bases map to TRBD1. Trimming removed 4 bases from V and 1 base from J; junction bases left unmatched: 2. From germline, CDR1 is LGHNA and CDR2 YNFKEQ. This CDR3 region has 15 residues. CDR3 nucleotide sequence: TGTGCCAGCAGCCCCGGGACAGGAACTAATGAAAAACTGTTTTTT. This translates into CASSPGTGTNEKLFF.

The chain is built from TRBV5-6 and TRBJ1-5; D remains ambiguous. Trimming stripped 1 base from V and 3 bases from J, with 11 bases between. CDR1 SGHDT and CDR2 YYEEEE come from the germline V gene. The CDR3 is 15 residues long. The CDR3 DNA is TGTGCCAGCAGCTTGTACAGTACAAACAATCAGCCCCAGCATTTT. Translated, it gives CASSLYSTNNQPQHF.

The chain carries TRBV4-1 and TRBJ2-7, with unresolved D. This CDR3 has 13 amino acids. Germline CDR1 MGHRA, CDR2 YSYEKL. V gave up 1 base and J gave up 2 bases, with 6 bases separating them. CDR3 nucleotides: TGCGCCAGCAGCCAAGGTAGAGCCTACGAGCAGTACTTC. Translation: CASSQGRAYEQYF.

The chain's CDR3 is CSVGGRNRATDTQYF. The CDR3 DNA follows: TGCAGCGTTGGAGGAAGGAACAGGGCCACAGATACGCAGTATTTT. The V and J genes are TRBV29-1 and TRBJ2-3; maybe TRBD1 (6 bases). V lost 4 bases and J lost 2, with 16 bases in between. Germline CDR1 SQVTM, CDR2 ANQGSEA. The CDR3 totals 15 residues.

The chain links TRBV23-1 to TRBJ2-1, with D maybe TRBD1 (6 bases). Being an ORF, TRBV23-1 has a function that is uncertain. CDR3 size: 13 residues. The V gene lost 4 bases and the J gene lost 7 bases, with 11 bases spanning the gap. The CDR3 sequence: CASSPRGGNEQFF. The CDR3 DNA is TGCGCCAGCAGTCCCAGGGGCGGGAATGAGCAGTTCTTC.

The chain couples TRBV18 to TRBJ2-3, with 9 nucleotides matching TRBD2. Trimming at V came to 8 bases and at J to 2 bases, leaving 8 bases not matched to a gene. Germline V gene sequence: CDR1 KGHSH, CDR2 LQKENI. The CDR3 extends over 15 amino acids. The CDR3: CASPGLAVHTDTQYF. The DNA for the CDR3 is TGTGCCAGCCCGGGACTAGCAGTCCACACAGATACGCAGTATTTT. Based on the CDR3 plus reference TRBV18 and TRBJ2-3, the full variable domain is NAGVMQNPRHLVRRRGQEARLRCSPMKGHSHVYWYRQLPEEGLKFMVYLQKENIIDESGMPKERFSAEFPKEGPSILRIQQVVRGDSAAYFCASPGLAVHTDTQYFGPGTRLTVL.

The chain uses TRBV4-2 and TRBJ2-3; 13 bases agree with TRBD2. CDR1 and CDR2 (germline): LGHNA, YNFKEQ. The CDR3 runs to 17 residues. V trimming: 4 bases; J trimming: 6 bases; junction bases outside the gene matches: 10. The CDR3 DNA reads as TGTGCCAGCAGCCCCCGACTAGCGGGAGGTTCGGCGGATACGCAGTATTTT. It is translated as CASSPRLAGGSADTQYF.

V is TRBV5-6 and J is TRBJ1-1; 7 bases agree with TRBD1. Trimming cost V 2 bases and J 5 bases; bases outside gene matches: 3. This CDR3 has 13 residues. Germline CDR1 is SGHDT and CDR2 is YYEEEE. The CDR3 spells CASSLGGLTEAFF. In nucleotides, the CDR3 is TGTGCCAGCAGCTTAGGGGGCTTAACTGAAGCTTTCTTT.

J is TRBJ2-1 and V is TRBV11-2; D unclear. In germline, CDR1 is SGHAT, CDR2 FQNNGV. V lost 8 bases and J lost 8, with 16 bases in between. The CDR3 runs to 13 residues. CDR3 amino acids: CASEVSGFDEQFF. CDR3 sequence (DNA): TGTGCCAGCGAGGTTTCCGGGTTCGATGAGCAGTTCTTC.

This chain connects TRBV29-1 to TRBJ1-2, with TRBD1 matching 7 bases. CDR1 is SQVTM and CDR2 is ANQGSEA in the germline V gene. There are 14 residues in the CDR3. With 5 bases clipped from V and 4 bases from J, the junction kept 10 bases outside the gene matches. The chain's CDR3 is CSVLPGQSGYGYTF. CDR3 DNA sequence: TGCAGCGTTCTTCCGGGACAGTCGGGCTATGGCTACACCTTC. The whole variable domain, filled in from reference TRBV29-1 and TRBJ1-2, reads SAVISQKPSRDICQRGTSLTIQCQVDSQVTMMFWYRQQPGQSLTLIATANQGSEATYESGFVIDKFPISRPNLTFSTLTVSNMSPEDSSIYLCSVLPGQSGYGYTFGSGTRLTVV.

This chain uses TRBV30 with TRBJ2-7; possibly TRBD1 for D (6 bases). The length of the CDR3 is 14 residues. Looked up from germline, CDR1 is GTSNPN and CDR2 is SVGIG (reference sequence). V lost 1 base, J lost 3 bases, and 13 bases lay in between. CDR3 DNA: TGTGCCTGGAGTGCCGGGACAAGTATCTACGAGCAGTACTTC. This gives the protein CAWSAGTSIYEQYF.

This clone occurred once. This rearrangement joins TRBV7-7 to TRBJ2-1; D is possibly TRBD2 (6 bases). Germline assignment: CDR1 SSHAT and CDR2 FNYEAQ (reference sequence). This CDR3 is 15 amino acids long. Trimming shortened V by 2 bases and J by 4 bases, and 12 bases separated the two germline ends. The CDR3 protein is CASSLSPGLYNEQFF. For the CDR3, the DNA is TGTGCCAGCAGCTTATCACCGGGACTTTACAATGAGCAGTTCTTC.